The TCR beta chain described here comes from a study of blood T cells in healthy people across ages. Sample-barcoded 5' priming and a J-beta primer mix drove a second PCR of about 7 to 12 cycles. Every cDNA molecule bore a tag from a template-switch adaptor containing 12 random nucleotides. One entry per CDR3 protein, called by TCRdb with MiXCR from the 5' RACE reads. Of 1.5 million to 2 million distinct CDR3 sequences in the sample, approximately 50% were seen once. Germline assignment: CDR1 SQVTM and CDR2 ANQGSEA. J gave up 8 bases and V 4 bases, and 6 bases lay outside the gene matches. The CDR3 extends over 14 amino acids.

The sample was blood. The chain joins TRBV29-1 to TRBJ1-4, with 11 positions matching TRBD1. This TCR was recovered from a woman aged 40-49 years in good health. CDR3 nucleotide sequence: TGCAGCGTTGTTCCGGGACAGGGGGACGAAAAACTGTTTTTT. Translating gives CSVVPGQGDEKLFF.